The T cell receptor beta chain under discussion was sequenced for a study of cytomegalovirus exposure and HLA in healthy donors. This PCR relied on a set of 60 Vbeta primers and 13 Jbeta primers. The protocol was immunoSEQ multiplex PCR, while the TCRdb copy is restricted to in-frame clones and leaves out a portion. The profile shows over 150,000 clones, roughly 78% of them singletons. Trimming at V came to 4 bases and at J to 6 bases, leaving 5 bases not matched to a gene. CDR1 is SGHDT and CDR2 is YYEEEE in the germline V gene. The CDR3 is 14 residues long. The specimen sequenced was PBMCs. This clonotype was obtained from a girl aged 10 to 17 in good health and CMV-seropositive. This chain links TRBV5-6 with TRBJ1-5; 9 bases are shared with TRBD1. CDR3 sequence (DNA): TGTGCCAGCAGCGGGGGACAGGGCGCTCAGCCCCAGCATTTT. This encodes CASSGGQGAQPQHF.